This T cell receptor (beta chain) emerged from a study of T-cell memory formation after mild COVID-19. On this clonotype: Its antigen is unidentified.

Germline lookup yields CDR1 SGHRS and CDR2 YFSETQ. Trimming took off 4 bases at V and 2 bases at J, with 12 bases between the two ends. The CDR3 contains 14 residues. General observations from the study: Second-wave clones reaching peak frequency on day 37 lacked confirmed SARS-CoV-2 specificity.

A 5'RACE reaction primed in the constant segment made cDNA libraries of TCR alpha and TCR beta, and these carried sample barcodes and UMIs. TCRdb re-analysed the 5' RACE reads in MiXCR, keeping a single row per CDR3 protein. The table records about 620,000 distinct CDR3 sequences, more than 15% of them present only once. The chain joins TRBV5-1 to TRBJ2-5; D may be TRBD2 (5 bases). The sample taken for sequencing was PBMCs or a T cell subset sorted from them (not recorded which). This clonotype originated in an adult woman who had mild COVID-19 (a few samples of this study predate the infection). Cell type and time point are not known. This CDR3 is CASSPGTNQETQYF. As DNA, the CDR3 is TGCGCCAGCAGCCCGGGAACCAATCAAGAGACCCAGTACTTC.